Shown below are 6 T cell receptor beta chains from a single sample sequenced in a study of blood T cell repertoires in COVID-19. TCRdb's table, derived via immunoSEQ multiplex PCR, lists solely in-frame clones and lacks some. In the table there are fewer than 350,000 clones, about 91% of which are singletons. The sample comprised peripheral blood. These receptors came from a woman in her 30s with COVID-19, enrolled during active disease.

This clone showed up just once. This chain links TRBV12-3 or TRBV12-4 with TRBJ2-5; tentatively, D is TRBD1 (8 bases). CDR3 length: 13 residues. V gave up 1 base and J gave up 7 bases, with 10 bases separating them. CDR3 protein: CASSLDRGGTQYF. DNA for the CDR3: TGTGCCAGCAGTTTAGACAGGGGGGGGACCCAGTACTTC.

The gene calls are TRBV5-4 and TRBJ1-1; tentatively, D is TRBD1 (6 bases). This CDR3 has 16 residues. The V and J ends lost 0 bases and 6 bases respectively, with 18 bases between them. Germline assignment: CDR1 SGHNT and CDR2 YYREEE (reference sequence). The CDR3 loop is CASSLEGGSSYAEAFF. In DNA form, the CDR3 reads TGTGCCAGCAGCTTGGAGGGGGGGTCCTCTTACGCTGAAGCTTTCTTT.

This clone was recorded once. The chain links TRBV2 to TRBJ2-3, with 10 bases fitting TRBD2. V gave up 1 base and J gave up 1 base; unmatched junction bases: 5. The CDR3 is 17 residues long. Germline V lookup: CDR1 SNHLY, CDR2 FYNNEI. The CDR3 DNA sequence: TGTGCCAGCAGTGAAGGTCTAGCGGGGGAACGCACAGATACGCAGTATTTT. Translation: CASSEGLAGERTDTQYF.

Concerning this clone itself: At the DNA level, this CDR3 is encoded by other sequences in the same sample as well. The rearrangement joins TRBV11-3 to TRBJ2-3; D is perhaps TRBD2 (6 bases). The germline CDR1 and CDR2 sequences are SGHNT and YENEEA. The CDR3 sequence is 14 residues long. V was trimmed by 8 bases and J by 0 bases, leaving 12 bases between them. The CDR3 spells CASSRGSSTDTQYF. The CDR3 DNA sequence: TGTGCCAGCTCTCGGGGGTCAAGCACAGATACGCAGTATTTT.

This chain uses TRBV4-1 with TRBJ2-7, with a tentative D call TRBD1 (6 bases). The CDR3 is 15 amino acids. Trimming pared 1 base from V and 0 bases from J, leaving 10 bases between. Per the germline V gene, CDR1 is MGHRA and CDR2 is YSYEKL. The CDR3 reads CASSQGGDTSYEQYF. CDR3 sequence (DNA): TGCGCCAGCAGCCAAGGAGGGGACACCTCCTACGAGCAGTACTTC.

The CDR3 protein is CASSLVGTGNQPQHF. The CDR3 DNA follows: TGTGCCAGCAGCTTAGTGGGGACAGGTAATCAGCCCCAGCATTTT. This rearrangement joins TRBV7-8 to TRBJ1-5; 8 positions match TRBD1. Germline-derived CDR1 and CDR2 are SGHVS and FQNEAQ. J gave up 4 bases and V 1 base, and 3 bases lay outside the gene matches. CDR3 length: 15 residues.